Listed here are 27 T cell receptor beta chains from one sample, sequenced in a study of T cells expressing NK-cell markers. Using the 5' RACE reads, TCRdb records one entry per CDR3 protein without DNA. The table lists some 410,000 distinct CDR3 sequences. Sample: blood T cells: a sorted CD56 or NKG2C T cell subset, CD4+ or CD8+ T cells, or bulk PBMC T cells (not recorded which). The receptors shown here come from a woman between 18 and 70 years old in good health.

CDR3 residues: CSARISAIDTQYF. The chain employs TRBV20-1 and TRBJ2-3; lacking DNA, the TRBD2 call made by TCRdb goes unchecked. Germline values: CDR1 DFQATT, CDR2 SNEGSKA (reference sequence). The CDR3 is made up of 13 amino acids.

The V call is TRBV4-3, the J call TRBJ1-4; the TRBD1 assignment by TCRdb is unverifiable without DNA. The CDR3 totals 14 residues. The germline V gene has CDR1 LGHNA and CDR2 YSLEER. CDR3 amino acids: CASSQFRGAEKLFF.

The rearrangement links TRBV29-1 to TRBJ2-3; TCRdb reports TRBD1, a call that lacks DNA to check it against. Per the germline V gene, CDR1 is SQVTM and CDR2 is ANQGSEA. The CDR3 has 14 residues. The chain's CDR3 is CSVTQGYSTDTQYF.

The rearrangement uses TRBV7-3 and TRBJ2-6; the TCRdb D gene call, TRBD2, has no DNA to confirm it. The CDR3 spans 20 residues. Germline values: CDR1 SGHTA, CDR2 FQGTGA. This CDR3 is CASSLQPRTSVVSGANVLTF.

The CDR3 protein is CASSSRTEHEQFF. V usage is TRBV5-4 and J usage is TRBJ2-1. The V gene's germline CDR1 is SGHNT and CDR2 YYREEE (reference sequence). The CDR3 loop spans 13 amino acids.

The CDR3 is CASSQQLGTGGYEQYF. This chain links TRBV4-2 with TRBJ2-7; the TCRdb call, TRBD1, lacks DNA for checking. There are 16 residues in the CDR3. Germline values: CDR1 LGHNA, CDR2 YNFKEQ.

The gene calls are TRBV30 and TRBJ1-5; the D call from TCRdb, TRBD1, cannot be confirmed without DNA. CDR3 length: 13 residues. The V gene's germline CDR1 is GTSNPN and CDR2 SVGIG (reference sequence). CDR3 in amino acids: CAWSADRDQPQHF.

The chain couples TRBV6-1 to TRBJ1-3. This CDR3 is 14 amino acids long. Germline values: CDR1 MNHNS, CDR2 SASEGT. The CDR3 is CASTLSVSGNTKYF.

The V and J genes are TRBV29-1 and TRBJ1-2; TCRdb's D gene call, TRBD1, goes unchecked for lack of DNA. This CDR3 spans 13 amino acids. CDR1 is SQVTM, CDR2 ANQGSEA, per germline. CDR3 sequence reads: CSVVVRVAEGYTF.

This sequence joins TRBV28 and TRBJ1-3; TCRdb indicates TRBD1, and absent DNA this call remains unverified. The CDR3 is 16 residues long. Germline V gives CDR1 MDHEN, CDR2 SYDVKM. The CDR3 sequence: CASSLGTGGTGNTIYF. Full variable domain (outside the CDR3, taken from reference TRBV28 and TRBJ1-3): DVKVTQSSRYLVKRTGEKVFLECVQDMDHENMFWYRQDPGLGLRLIYFSYDVKMKEKGDIPEGYSVSREKKERFSLILESASTNQTSMYLCASSLGTGGTGNTIYFGEGSWLTVV.

The chain links TRBV6-5 to TRBJ1-1; TCRdb outputs TRBD1, but without DNA this stays unchecked. Germline values: CDR1 MNHEY, CDR2 SVGAGI. The CDR3 is 12 residues long. CDR3 protein: CASGAGDTEAFF.

The chain recombines TRBV29-1 with TRBJ2-3; TCRdb returns TRBD1, unconfirmable since there is no DNA. The CDR3 covers 15 residues. Germline V CDR1 and CDR2: SQVTM, ANQGSEA. CDR3 sequence reads: CSVKAGTGGADTQYF.

The chain carries TRBV5-5 and TRBJ1-4; TCRdb's assignment of TRBD1 cannot be checked, as there is no DNA. Germline V gene sequence: CDR1 SGHKS, CDR2 YYEKEE (reference sequence). The CDR3 runs to 16 residues. CDR3 region: CASSLGGPENNEKLFF.

This sequence joins TRBV27 and TRBJ1-1; with no DNA, the TCRdb D assignment of TRBD1 cannot be verified. The CDR3 extends over 14 amino acids. Germline V gene sequence: CDR1 MNHEY, CDR2 SMNVEV (reference sequence). CDR3 residues: CASRWGVMNTEAFF.

This CDR3 reads CSASGDSSGANVLTF. This chain links TRBV20-1 with TRBJ2-6. Germline lookup yields CDR1 DFQATT and CDR2 SNEGSKA (reference sequence). The CDR3 contains 15 residues.

The chain employs TRBV7-3 and TRBJ2-1; TCRdb returns TRBD2, unconfirmable since there is no DNA. The CDR3 length is 15 residues. Germline loops: CDR1 SGHTA, CDR2 FQGTGA. Here the CDR3 reads CASSLGLAPNNEQFF.

The genes are TRBV20-1 and TRBJ2-3; TCRdb calls TRBD1, which cannot be checked without DNA. Germline CDR1 reads DFQATT; CDR2 reads SNEGSKA (reference sequence). This CDR3 region has 15 residues. The CDR3 reads CSAGLGGASTDTQYF.

This chain connects TRBV20-1 to TRBJ2-3; as DNA is missing, the TRBD1 call by TCRdb cannot be tested. The V gene's germline CDR1 is DFQATT and CDR2 SNEGSKA (reference sequence). This CDR3 contains 15 residues. CDR3 region: CSASIVPGRTDTQYF.

V usage is TRBV6-5 and J usage is TRBJ2-3; without DNA, the TCRdb call of TRBD1 cannot be checked. The CDR3 has 15 residues. The germline V gene has CDR1 MNHEY and CDR2 SVGAGI. This CDR3 reads CASSYRRGITDTQYF.

This chain joins TRBV6-2 or TRBV6-3 and TRBJ2-1; TCRdb's D gene call, TRBD2, goes unchecked for lack of DNA. This CDR3 is 14 amino acids long. Germline CDR1 and CDR2: MNHEY and SVGEGT. CDR3 sequence: CAPTKSSGKEEQFF.

This chain connects TRBV20-1 to TRBJ2-4; the TCRdb call, TRBD1, lacks DNA for checking. This CDR3 region has 12 residues. In germline, CDR1 is DFQATT, CDR2 SNEGSKA (reference sequence). CDR3 sequence: CSARHGGYIQYF.

The rearrangement links TRBV4-3 to TRBJ2-7; checking the TCRdb D call of TRBD1 is not possible without DNA. The CDR3 loop spans 14 amino acids. In germline, CDR1 is LGHNA, CDR2 YSLEER. The CDR3 loop reads CASSQADRDYEQYF.

This rearrangement joins TRBV7-2 to TRBJ2-1; TCRdb gives TRBD2 as the D gene, but with no DNA this cannot be confirmed. The germline V gene encodes CDR1 SGHTA and CDR2 FQGNSA. The CDR3 has 15 residues. CDR3 sequence reads: CASSPGLAGVMVQFF.

The rearrangement links TRBV30 to TRBJ1-2; TCRdb's D gene call, TRBD1, goes unchecked for lack of DNA. CDR1 and CDR2 (germline): GTSNPN, SVGIG (reference sequence). This CDR3 comprises 15 residues. The CDR3 is CAWSPGTGAPYGYTF.

The rearrangement joins TRBV29-1 to TRBJ1-4. The CDR3 runs 13 residues. CDR1 and CDR2 (germline): SQVTM, ANQGSEA. CDR3 in amino acids: CSVVESPNEKLFF.

J is TRBJ2-5 and V is TRBV20-1; TCRdb's D call of TRBD1 is untestable without DNA. The CDR3 length is 15 residues. Germline values: CDR1 DFQATT, CDR2 SNEGSKA (reference sequence). The CDR3 loop is CSAAGTRHTQETQYF.

J is TRBJ2-3 and V is TRBV2; the TCRdb D gene call, TRBD2, has no DNA to confirm it. CDR1 and CDR2 from the germline V gene are SNHLY and FYNNEI. CDR3 length: 14 residues. Here the CDR3 reads CASYSGRAADTQYF.